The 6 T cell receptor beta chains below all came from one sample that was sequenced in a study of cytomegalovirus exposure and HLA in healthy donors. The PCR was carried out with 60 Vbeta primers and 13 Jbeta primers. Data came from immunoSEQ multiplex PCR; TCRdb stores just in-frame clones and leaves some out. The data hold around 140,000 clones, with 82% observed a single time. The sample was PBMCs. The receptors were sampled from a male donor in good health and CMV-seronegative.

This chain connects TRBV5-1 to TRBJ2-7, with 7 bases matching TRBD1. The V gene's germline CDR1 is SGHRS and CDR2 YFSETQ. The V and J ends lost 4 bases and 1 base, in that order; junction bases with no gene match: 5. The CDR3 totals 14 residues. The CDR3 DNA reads TGCGCCAGCAGCCAAACAGGGGATTCCTACGAGCAGTACTTC. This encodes CASSQTGDSYEQYF.

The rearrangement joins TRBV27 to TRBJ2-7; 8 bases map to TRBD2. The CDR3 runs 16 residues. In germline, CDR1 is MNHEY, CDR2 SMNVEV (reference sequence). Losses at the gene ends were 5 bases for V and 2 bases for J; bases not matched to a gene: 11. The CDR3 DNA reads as TGTGCCAGCAGTCCTCGGGGTAGCGGGATAACCTACGAGCAGTACTTC. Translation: CASSPRGSGITYEQYF.

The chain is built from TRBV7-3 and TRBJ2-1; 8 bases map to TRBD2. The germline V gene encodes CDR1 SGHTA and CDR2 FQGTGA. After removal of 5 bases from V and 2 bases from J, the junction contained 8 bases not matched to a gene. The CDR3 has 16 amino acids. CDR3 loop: CASSTLAGKPYNEQFF. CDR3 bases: TGTGCCAGCAGCACCCTAGCGGGTAAGCCCTACAATGAGCAGTTCTTC.

This CDR3 reads CASSATSGGPPKQYF. The CDR3, as DNA: TGTGCCAGCTCAGCGACTAGCGGGGGACCCCCTAAGCAGTACTTC. This rearrangement joins TRBV18 to TRBJ2-7, with 12 nucleotides matching TRBD2. Germline trimming cut 5 bases from V and 8 bases from J; bases unmatched to any gene: 10. Germline V gives CDR1 KGHSH, CDR2 LQKENI. This CDR3 contains 15 residues.

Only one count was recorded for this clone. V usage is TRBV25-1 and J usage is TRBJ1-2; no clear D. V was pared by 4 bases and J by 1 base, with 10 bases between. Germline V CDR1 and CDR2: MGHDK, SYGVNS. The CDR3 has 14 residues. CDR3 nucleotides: TGTGCCAGCAGTGGTGGCTCTTTTAACTATGGCTACACCTTC. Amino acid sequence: CASSGGSFNYGYTF.

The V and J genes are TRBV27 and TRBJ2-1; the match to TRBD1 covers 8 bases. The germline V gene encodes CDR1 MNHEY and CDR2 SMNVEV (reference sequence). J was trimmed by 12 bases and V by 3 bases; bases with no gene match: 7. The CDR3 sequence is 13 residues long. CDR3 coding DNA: TGTGCCAGCAGTTTCCTCAGGGGGCCAGGGCAGTTCTTC. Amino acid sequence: CASSFLRGPGQFF.